A selection of T cell receptor beta chains follows, all from one sample in a study of shared clonotypes between healthy human individuals. Libraries were prepared by immunoSEQ multiplex PCR; TCRdb keeps only in-frame clonotypes and omits some of them. Of around 2,000,000 clones detected, roughly 95% appear once; the ten largest clones hold roughly 1%. Specimen: naive CD8+ T cells sorted from blood. Source of these receptors: a young man in good health. The CDR3 runs from the conserved cysteine through the conserved F or W. The D gene is left open where the match is weak. The listing skips clone size in some rows; elsewhere it reads once, few, many or a size class.

d_call j_call clone_size v_call cdr3_nt cdr3_aa
- TRBJ2-5 - TRBV27 TGTGCCAGCAGTCAACCGGACATCCAAGAGACCCAGTACTTC CASSQPDIQETQYF
- TRBJ1-1 - TRBV2 TGTGCCAGCGGATGGACAGAGAACACTGAAGCTTTCTTT CASGWTENTEAFF
- TRBJ2-3 - TRBV10-3 TGTGCCATCAGTGACGGAATTACCGCCGACACAGATACGCAGTATTTT CAISDGITADTDTQYF
TRBD2 TRBJ2-7 - TRBV28 TGTGCCAGCAGTTTGGGTACTAGCGGGTTCTCCTACGAGCAGTACTTC CASSLGTSGFSYEQYF
- TRBJ2-7 - TRBV9 TGTGCCAGCAGCGTAGATTTAATGAGCCACTACGAGCAGTACTTC CASSVDLMSHYEQYF
TRBD1 TRBJ2-5 - TRBV18 TGTGCCAGCTCACAGAACGACAGGGAAGAGACCCAGTACTTC CASSQNDREETQYF
- TRBJ2-2 - TRBV6-5 TGTGCCAGCAGCCCGATGATGAACACCGGGGAGCTGTTTTTT CASSPMMNTGELFF
- TRBJ2-5 - TRBV7-3 TGTGCCAGCAGCTTAGGGGAAGAGACCCAGTACTTC CASSLGEETQYF
- TRBJ2-7 once TRBV2 TGTGCCAGCAGTGATTTGCGGCTCCTGGAGGCCTACGAGCAGTACTTC CASSDLRLLEAYEQYF
- TRBJ2-7 - TRBV6-1 TGTGCCACCCTAAACAGGGAGTTCTACGAGCAGTACTTC CATLNREFYEQYF
- TRBJ2-7 - TRBV19 TGTGCCAGTAGTTGGACAGTTAGGGGTTCCTACGAGCAGTACTTC CASSWTVRGSYEQYF
- TRBJ1-2 - TRBV4-1 TGCGCCAGCAGCCAAGAGTACCAGGGAGGCTATGGCTACACCTTC CASSQEYQGGYGYTF
TRBD2 TRBJ2-3 - TRBV7-8 TGTGCCAGCAGCTTAGGGCTAGCGGGGGGTCGCACAGATACGCAGTATTTT CASSLGLAGGRTDTQYF
- TRBJ2-7 - TRBV6-7 TGTGCCAGCAGTAGCTCCGGGGAGTCAGCCTACGAGCAGTACTTC CASSSSGESAYEQYF
TRBD1 TRBJ1-1 - TRBV29-1 TGCAGCGTTACGGGACAGGGGATGACTGAAGCTTTCTTT CSVTGQGMTEAFF
TRBD2 TRBJ2-3 - TRBV2 TGTGCCAGCACCCGACTAGCGGAACCTAGCACAGATACGCAGTATTTT CASTRLAEPSTDTQYF
- TRBJ2-5 - TRBV11-2 TGTGCCAGCAGCTTAGATTTAACAGGTTCAGAGACCCAGTACTTC CASSLDLTGSETQYF
- TRBJ1-1 - TRBV10-1 TGCGCCAGCAGTGATTCCAGGGAAGTAATGAACACTGAAGCTTTCTTT CASSDSREVMNTEAFF
TRBD1 TRBJ1-2 few TRBV30 TGTGCCTGGTCAGGGGACAGTTTACTCTATGGCTACACCTTC CAWSGDSLLYGYTF
- TRBJ1-2 few TRBV6-4 TGTGCCAGCAGTGACGGCAGTGGCTACACCTTC CASSDGSGYTF
- TRBJ2-5 - TRBV9 TGTGCCAGCAGTACTGGGACGACCCCCCAAGAGACCCAGTACTTC CASSTGTTPQETQYF
TRBD1 TRBJ1-5 - TRBV10-3 TGTGCCATCTGGACAGGGGGATTTAATCAGCCCCAGCATTTT CAIWTGGFNQPQHF
TRBD1 TRBJ2-2 - TRBV9 TGTGCCAGCAGCTCACAGGGGTTGGGCGGGGAGCTGTTTTTT CASSSQGLGGELFF
TRBD1 TRBJ2-7 - TRBV13 TGTGCCAGCACCCCCAGGACAGGGGGCGACGAGCAGTACTTC CASTPRTGGDEQYF
- TRBJ2-5 - TRBV4-3 TGCGCCAGCAGCCAAGAAGGGGAGGAAGAGACCCAGTACTTC CASSQEGEEETQYF
- TRBJ1-2 - TRBV9 TGTGCCAGCAGCGTAGATTACGGCGGTGGCTACACCTTC CASSVDYGGGYTF
- TRBJ1-5 - TRBV10-2 TGCGCCAGCAGTGAAGACAATCAGCCCCAGCATTTT CASSEDNQPQHF
- TRBJ1-4 - TRBV4-3 TGCGCCAGCAGCCAAGCTGACGCCGGCGAAAAACTGTTTTTT CASSQADAGEKLFF
TRBD2 TRBJ2-3 - TRBV6-5 TGTGCCAGCAGTCAGACTAGCGGGGGCTCAGATACGCAGTATTTT CASSQTSGGSDTQYF
TRBD1 TRBJ2-2 - TRBV5-1 TGCGCCAGCAGCTACTCCGGGACAGGGATTACTAATGCCGGGGAGCTGTTTTTT CASSYSGTGITNAGELFF
- TRBJ2-5 - TRBV7-9 TGTGCCAGCAGCCCCCTCCGACAAGAGACCCAGTACTTC CASSPLRQETQYF
- TRBJ2-7 - TRBV15 TGTGCCACCAGCAGAGATCTAGGACAGTCCTACGAGCAGTACTTC CATSRDLGQSYEQYF
TRBD2 TRBJ2-2 - TRBV5-1 TGCGCCAGCAGCTACACTAGCGGGGGGCTTACCGGGGAGCTGTTTTTT CASSYTSGGLTGELFF
- TRBJ2-7 - TRBV9 TGTGCCAGCAGCGTAGGTTGGGGGCTATACGAGCAGTACTTC CASSVGWGLYEQYF
TRBD1 TRBJ2-2 - TRBV7-9 TGTGCCAGCAGCCCCGACAGGGGGGACACCGGGGAGCTGTTTTTT CASSPDRGDTGELFF
TRBD2 TRBJ2-7 - TRBV6-4 TGTGCCAGCAGCCCGGTAGCGGGATCCTACGAGCAGTACTTC CASSPVAGSYEQYF
- TRBJ2-7 - TRBV5-6 TGTGCCAGCAGCTTGGCTGGGTCGACTACCGAGCAGTACTTC CASSLAGSTTEQYF
- TRBJ2-7 - TRBV11-2 TGTGCCAGCAGCTTGCCCTCTTCCAGGGCGGGCTACGAGCAGTACTTC CASSLPSSRAGYEQYF
- TRBJ2-1 - TRBV28 TGTGCCAGCAGTTTTGGACTACCCGACAATGAGCAGTTCTTC CASSFGLPDNEQFF
- TRBJ1-2 - TRBV19 TGTGCCACCTCCCCCCGTCCTCACTATGGCTACACCTTC CATSPRPHYGYTF
- TRBJ2-2 - TRBV19 TGTGCCAGTCACCCAATGTGGAGGGAGTTATACACCGGGGAGCTGTTTTTT CASHPMWRELYTGELFF
TRBD2 TRBJ2-7 - TRBV27 TGTGCCAGCAACCCCTGGGGGGCTAGCGGGGGTTCCTACGAGCAGTACTTC CASNPWGASGGSYEQYF
- TRBJ2-7 - TRBV6-1 TGTGCCAGCAGTGAAGAGCCCGCAGGGGCCACGATCGAGCAGTACTTC CASSEEPAGATIEQYF
- TRBJ2-3 - TRBV10-1 TGCGCCAGCAGCCGGGACCCATTCACAGATACGCAGTATTTT CASSRDPFTDTQYF
TRBD1 TRBJ1-2 - TRBV2 TGTGCCAGCAGTGAAGACAGGGGGGCCGGCTATGGCTACACCTTC CASSEDRGAGYGYTF
- TRBJ2-7 - TRBV18 TGTGCCAGCTCATCGGGGGCTCTCTACGAGCAGTACTTC CASSSGALYEQYF
- TRBJ2-1 - TRBV10-2 TGCGCCAGCAGCGTGGTAGCCAATGAGCAGTTCTTC CASSVVANEQFF
TRBD2 TRBJ2-5 once TRBV13 TGTGCCAGCAGCTTTCGAGGGAGGGAAGAGACCCAGTACTTC CASSFRGREETQYF
TRBD1 TRBJ1-2 - TRBV2 TGTGCCAGCAGTGAATCGTTTCTAGGGGGCGCAGATGGCTACACCTTC CASSESFLGGADGYTF
- TRBJ1-2 - TRBV5-6 TGTGCCAGCAGCTTGGAAGTAGGGTATGGCTACACCTTC CASSLEVGYGYTF
TRBD1 TRBJ2-7 - TRBV19 TGTGCCAGTAGACCCGGGACAGGGGGCCCGGGGCCGACCTACGAGCAGTACTTC CASRPGTGGPGPTYEQYF
- TRBJ2-1 - TRBV5-6 TGTGCCAGCAGCTTGGGGTGGACGAATGAGCAGTTCTTC CASSLGWTNEQFF
TRBD1 TRBJ2-7 - TRBV6-5 TGTGCCAGCAGTTTCACAGGGGGGTCCTACGAGCAGTACTTC CASSFTGGSYEQYF